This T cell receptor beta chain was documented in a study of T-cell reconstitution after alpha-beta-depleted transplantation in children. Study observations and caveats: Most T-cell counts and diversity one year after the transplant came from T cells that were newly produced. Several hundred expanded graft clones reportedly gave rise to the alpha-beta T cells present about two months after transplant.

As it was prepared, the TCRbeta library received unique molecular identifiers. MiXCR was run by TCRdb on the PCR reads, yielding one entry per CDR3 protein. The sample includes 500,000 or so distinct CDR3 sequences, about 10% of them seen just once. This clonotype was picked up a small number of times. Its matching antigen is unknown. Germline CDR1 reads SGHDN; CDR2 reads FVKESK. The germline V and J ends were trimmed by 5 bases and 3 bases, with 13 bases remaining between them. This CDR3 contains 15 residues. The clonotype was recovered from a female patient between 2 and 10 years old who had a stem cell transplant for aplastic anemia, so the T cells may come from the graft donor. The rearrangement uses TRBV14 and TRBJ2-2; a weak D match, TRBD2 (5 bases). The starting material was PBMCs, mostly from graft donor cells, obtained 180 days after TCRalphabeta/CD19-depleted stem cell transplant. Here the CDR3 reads CASSGEWVHTGELFF. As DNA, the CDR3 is TGTGCCAGCAGCGGGGAGTGGGTTCACACCGGGGAGCTGTTTTTT.